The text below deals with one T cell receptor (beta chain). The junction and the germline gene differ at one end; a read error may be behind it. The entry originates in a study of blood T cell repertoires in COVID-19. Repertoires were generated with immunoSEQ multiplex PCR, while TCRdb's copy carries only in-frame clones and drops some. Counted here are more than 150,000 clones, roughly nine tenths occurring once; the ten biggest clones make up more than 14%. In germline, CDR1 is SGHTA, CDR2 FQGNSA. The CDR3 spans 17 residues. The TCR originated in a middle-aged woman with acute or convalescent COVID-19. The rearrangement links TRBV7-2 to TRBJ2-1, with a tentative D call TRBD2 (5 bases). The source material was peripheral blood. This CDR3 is CASSLGMGSISYNEQFF. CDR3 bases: TGTGCCAGCAGTTTAGGAATGGGGAGTATCTCCTACAATGAGCAGTTCTTC.